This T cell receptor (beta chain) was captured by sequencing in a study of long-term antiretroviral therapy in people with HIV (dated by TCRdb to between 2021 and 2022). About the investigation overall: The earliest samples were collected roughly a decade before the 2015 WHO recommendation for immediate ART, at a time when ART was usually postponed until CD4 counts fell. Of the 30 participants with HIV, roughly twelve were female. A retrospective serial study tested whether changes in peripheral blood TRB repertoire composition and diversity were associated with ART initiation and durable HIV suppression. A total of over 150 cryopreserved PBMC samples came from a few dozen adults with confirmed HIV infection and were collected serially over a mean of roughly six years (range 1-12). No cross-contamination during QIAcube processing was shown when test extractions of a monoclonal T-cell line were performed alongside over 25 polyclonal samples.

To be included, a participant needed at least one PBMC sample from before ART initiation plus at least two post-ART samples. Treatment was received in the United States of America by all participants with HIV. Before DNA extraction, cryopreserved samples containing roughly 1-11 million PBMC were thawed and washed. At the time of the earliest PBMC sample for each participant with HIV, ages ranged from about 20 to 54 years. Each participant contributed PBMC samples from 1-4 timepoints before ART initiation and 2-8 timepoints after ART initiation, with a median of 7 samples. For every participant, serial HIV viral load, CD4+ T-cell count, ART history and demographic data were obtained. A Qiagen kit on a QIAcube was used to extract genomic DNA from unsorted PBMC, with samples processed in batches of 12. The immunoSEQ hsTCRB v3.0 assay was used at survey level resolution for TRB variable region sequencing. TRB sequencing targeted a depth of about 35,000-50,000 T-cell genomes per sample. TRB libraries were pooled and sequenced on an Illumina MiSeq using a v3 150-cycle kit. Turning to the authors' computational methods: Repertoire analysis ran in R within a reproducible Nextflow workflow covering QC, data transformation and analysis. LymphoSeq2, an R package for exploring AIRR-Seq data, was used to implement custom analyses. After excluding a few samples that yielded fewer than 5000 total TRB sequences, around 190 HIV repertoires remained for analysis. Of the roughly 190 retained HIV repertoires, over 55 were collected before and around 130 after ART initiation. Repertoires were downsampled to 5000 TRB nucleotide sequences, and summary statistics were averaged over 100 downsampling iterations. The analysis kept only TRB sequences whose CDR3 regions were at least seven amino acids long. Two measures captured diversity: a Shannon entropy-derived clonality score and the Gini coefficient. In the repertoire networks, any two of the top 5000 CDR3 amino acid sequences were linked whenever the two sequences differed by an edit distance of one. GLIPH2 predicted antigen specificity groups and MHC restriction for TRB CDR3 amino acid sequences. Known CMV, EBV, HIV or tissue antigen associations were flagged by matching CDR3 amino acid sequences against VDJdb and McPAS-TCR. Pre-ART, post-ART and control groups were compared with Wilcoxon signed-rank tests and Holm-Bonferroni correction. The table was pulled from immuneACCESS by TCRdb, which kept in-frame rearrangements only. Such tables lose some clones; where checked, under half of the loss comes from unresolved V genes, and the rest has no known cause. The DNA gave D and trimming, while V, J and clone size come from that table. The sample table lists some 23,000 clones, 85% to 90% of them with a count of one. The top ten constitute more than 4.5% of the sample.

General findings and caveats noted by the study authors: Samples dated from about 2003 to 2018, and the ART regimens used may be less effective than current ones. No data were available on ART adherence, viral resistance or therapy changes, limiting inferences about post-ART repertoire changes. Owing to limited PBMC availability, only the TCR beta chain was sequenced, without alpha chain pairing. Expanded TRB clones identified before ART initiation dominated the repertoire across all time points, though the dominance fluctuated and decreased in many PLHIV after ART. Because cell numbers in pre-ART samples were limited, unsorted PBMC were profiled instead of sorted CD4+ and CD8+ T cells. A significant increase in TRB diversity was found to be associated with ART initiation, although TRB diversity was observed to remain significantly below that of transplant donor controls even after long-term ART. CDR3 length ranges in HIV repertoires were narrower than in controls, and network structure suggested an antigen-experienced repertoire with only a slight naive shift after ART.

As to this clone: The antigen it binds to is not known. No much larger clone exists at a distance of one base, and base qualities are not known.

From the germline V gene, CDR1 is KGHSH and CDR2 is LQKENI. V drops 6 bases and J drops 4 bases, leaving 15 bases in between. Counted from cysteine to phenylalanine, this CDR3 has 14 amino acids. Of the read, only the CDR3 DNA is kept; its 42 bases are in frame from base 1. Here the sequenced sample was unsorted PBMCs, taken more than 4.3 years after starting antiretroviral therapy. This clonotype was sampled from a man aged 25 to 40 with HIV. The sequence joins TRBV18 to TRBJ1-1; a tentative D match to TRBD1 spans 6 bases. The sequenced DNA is TGTGCCAGCTCCCCCACGGGGGGGGCCACTGAAGCTTTCTTT. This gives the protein CASSPTGGATEAFF.